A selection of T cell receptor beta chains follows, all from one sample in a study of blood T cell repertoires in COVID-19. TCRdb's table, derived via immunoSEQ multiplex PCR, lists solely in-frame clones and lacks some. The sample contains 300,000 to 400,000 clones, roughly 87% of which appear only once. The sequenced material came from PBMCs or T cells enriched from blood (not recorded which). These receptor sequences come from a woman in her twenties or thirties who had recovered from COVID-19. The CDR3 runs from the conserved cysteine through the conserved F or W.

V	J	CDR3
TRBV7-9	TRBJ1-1	CASSSPRERLNTEAFF
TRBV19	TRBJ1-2	CASSIQGDTYGYTF
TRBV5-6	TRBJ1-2	CASSLITSSNYGYTF
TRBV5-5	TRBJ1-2	CASSLEFLGQGKDGYTF
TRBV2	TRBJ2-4	CASRPRGGVDIQYF
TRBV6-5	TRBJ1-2	CASSSLTGYHGYTF
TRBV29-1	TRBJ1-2	CSVGLAEDYGYTF
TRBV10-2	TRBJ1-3	CASFRGEGNTIYF
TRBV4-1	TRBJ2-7	CASSQGSGGLREQYF
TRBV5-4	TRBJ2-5	CASSLTGLETQYF
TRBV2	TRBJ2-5	CASSEIGAGGGETQYF
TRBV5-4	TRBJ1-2	CASSLALTGNYGYTF
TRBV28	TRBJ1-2	CASSPPGRIGESYGYTF
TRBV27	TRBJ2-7	CASSLEGLSSYEQYF
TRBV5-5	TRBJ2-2	CASSSPASGNTGELFF
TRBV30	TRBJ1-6	CAWSAGQGAGNSPLHF
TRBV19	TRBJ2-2	CASRNGGPTGELFF
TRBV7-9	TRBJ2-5	CASSTRTSGAVSSQYF
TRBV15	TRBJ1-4	CATRQPGQGISNEKLFF
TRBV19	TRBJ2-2	CASKLLAGSNTGELFF
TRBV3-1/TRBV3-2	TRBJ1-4	CASSQDRYGDSPPTNEKLFF
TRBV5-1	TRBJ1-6	CASSLDSRLLNSPLHF
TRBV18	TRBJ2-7	CASSPGGTGFYEQYF
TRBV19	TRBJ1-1	CASSLRRGGAMNTEAFF
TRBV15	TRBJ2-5	CATSRDQGGEETQYF
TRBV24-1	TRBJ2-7	CATSSDRSEYEQYF
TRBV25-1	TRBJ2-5	CASSHETQYF
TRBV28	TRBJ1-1	CASRDSMNTEAFF
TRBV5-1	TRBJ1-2	CASSLISGRGSANYGYTF
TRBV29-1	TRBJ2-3	CSVTGLGTSVTDTQYF
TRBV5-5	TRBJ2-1	CASSLALGTDYNEQFF
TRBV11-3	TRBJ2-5	CASSRTRGETQYF
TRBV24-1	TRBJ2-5	CATSDRQETQYF
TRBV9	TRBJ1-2	CASSDTVYGYTF
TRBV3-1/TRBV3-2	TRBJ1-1	CASSQGGTAAW
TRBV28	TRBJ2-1	CASSTSGEYNEQFF
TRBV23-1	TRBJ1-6	CASSQIPGAGNSPLHF
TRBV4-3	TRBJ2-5	CASSQEGLAGGLGETQYF
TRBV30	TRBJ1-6	CAWRGGKDSPLHF
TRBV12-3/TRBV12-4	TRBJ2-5	CASSLFRQTQYF
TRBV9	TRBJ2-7	CASSVAGDYEQYF
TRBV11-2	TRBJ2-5	CASSSRTGGYQETQYF
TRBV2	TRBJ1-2	CASSADTTNYGYTF
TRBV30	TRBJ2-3	CAWRTGGTMADTQYF
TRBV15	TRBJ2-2	CATSRDPGGGTGELFF
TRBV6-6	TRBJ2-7	CASSGGYEQYF
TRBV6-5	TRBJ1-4	CASSYRQGKDEKLFF
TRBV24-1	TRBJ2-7	CATSELPRGLAGGADSYEQYF
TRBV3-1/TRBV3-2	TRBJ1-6	CASSQAGLGSPLHF